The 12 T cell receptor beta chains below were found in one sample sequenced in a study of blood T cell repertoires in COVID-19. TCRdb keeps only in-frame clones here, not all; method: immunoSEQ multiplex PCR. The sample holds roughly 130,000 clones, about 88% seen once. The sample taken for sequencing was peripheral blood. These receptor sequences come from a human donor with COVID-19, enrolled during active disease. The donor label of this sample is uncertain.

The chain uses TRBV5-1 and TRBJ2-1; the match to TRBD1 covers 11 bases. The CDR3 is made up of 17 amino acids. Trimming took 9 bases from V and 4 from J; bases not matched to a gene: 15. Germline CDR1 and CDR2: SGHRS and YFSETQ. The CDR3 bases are TGCGCCACCGGTCCGGGACAGGGGGGATTAGTTTACAATGAGCAGTTCTTC. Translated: CATGPGQGGLVYNEQFF.

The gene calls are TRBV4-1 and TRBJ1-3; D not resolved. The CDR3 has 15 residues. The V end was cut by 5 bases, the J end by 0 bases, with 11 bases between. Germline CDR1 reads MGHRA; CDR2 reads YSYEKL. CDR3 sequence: CASSGLSVSGNTIYF. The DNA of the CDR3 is TGCGCCAGCAGCGGCCTCAGCGTCTCTGGAAACACCATATATTTT.

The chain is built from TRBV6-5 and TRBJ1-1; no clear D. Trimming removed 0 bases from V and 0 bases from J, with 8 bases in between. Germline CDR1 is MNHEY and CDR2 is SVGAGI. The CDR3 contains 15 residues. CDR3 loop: CASSYSNTLNTEAFF. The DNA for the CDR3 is TGTGCCAGCAGTTACTCGAACACCTTGAACACTGAAGCTTTCTTT.

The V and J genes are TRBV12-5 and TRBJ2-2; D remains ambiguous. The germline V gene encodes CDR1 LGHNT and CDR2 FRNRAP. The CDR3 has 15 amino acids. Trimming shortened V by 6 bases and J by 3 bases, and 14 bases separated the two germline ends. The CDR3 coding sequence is TGTGCTAGTGGGGTATCAATCGGTCACACCGGGGAGCTGTTTTTT. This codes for CASGVSIGHTGELFF.

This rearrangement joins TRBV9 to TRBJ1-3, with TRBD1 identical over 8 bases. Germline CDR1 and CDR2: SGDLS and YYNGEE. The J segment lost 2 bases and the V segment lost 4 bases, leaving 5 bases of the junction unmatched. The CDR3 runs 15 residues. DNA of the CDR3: TGTGCCAGCAGCTCGTCGACAGGGGCTGGAAACACCATATATTTT. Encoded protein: CASSSSTGAGNTIYF.

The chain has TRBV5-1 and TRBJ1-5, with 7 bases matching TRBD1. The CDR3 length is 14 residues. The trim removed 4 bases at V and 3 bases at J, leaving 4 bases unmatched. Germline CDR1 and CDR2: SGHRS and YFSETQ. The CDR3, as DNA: TGCGCCAGCAGCCCGACAGGGCCCAATCAGCCCCAGCATTTT. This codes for CASSPTGPNQPQHF.

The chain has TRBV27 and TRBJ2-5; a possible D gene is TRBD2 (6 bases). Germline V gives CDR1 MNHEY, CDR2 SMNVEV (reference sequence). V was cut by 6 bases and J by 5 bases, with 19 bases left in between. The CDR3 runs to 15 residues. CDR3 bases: TGTGCCAGCAGATTAGGGACTCTCGCGATGGAGACCCAGTACTTC. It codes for CASRLGTLAMETQYF.

The CDR3 DNA reads as TGTGCCAGCAGTTTGCCTCAGGGGTCCCTCCACTTT. Translating gives CASSLPQGSLHF. V and J are TRBV27 and TRBJ1-6; weak D call: TRBD1 (6 bases). Germline CDR1 MNHEY, CDR2 SMNVEV (reference sequence). The CDR3 covers 12 residues. Trimming took 3 bases from V and 14 from J, leaving 11 bases between them.

The CDR3 nucleotides are TGTGCCAGCAGCTACCACGGACAGAGGAACACTGAAGCTTTCTTT. Amino acid sequence: CASSYHGQRNTEAFF. V usage is TRBV5-4 and J usage is TRBJ1-1; weak D call: TRBD1 (6 bases). V lost 3 bases and J lost 1, with 13 bases in between. Germline V gene lookup returns CDR1 SGHNT and CDR2 YYREEE (reference sequence). This CDR3 comprises 15 residues. The full variable domain, rest sourced from reference TRBV5-4 and TRBJ1-1, is ETGVTQSPTHLIKTRGQQVTLRCSSQSGHNTVSWYQQALGQGPQFIFQYYREEENGRGNFPPRFSGLQFPNYSSELNVNALELDDSALYLCASSYHGQRNTEAFFGQGTRLTVV.

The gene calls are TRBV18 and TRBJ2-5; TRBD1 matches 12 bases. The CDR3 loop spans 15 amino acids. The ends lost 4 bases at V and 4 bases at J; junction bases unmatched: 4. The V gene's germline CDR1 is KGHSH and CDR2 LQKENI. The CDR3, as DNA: TGTGCCAGCTCACGCCGGGACAGGGGGCGAGAGACCCAGTACTTC. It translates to CASSRRDRGRETQYF.

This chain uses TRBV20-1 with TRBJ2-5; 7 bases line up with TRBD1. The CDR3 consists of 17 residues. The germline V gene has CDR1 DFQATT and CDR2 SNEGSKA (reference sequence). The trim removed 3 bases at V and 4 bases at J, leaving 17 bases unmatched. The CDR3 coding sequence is TGCAGTGCTAGTCCGGACAGGAAAGGTGCCCCCGGAGAGACCCAGTACTTC. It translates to CSASPDRKGAPGETQYF.

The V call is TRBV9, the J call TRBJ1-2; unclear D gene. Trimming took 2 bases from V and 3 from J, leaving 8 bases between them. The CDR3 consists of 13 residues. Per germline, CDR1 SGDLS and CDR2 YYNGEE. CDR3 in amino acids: CASSVIVDYGYTF. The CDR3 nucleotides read TGTGCCAGCAGCGTGATAGTGGACTATGGCTACACCTTC.